Here is one TCR beta chain with its context. One junction end disagrees with the germline gene, perhaps due to a read error. The record originates from a study of tumor-infiltrating lymphocytes in primary liver carcinoma. About the research overall: Staging placed the tumors at T1-T3 N0M0, and they measured roughly 4.2 to 10 cm across. The study obtained roughly 3.5 to 7.5 million productive TCRbeta reads per sample, similar across tissue types.

The CDR3 sequence is 12 residues long. Germline V gives CDR1 SGHAT, CDR2 FQDESV (reference sequence). Starting from 400 to 500 ng of total RNA, TCR beta cDNA was produced with a primer in the constant region. Investigators got TCR beta libraries out of three nested multiplex PCR rounds, done with slightly modified ARM-PCR. It was with TRBV1-TRBV30 forward primers and a C-beta reverse primer that the first two PCR rounds were run, at roughly 9 cycles each. Via MiXCR, TCRdb re-called the multiplex PCR reads, giving one row per CDR3 protein. The repertoire holds roughly 80,000 distinct CDR3 sequences, with approximately 62% as singletons. Unsorted bulk tissue, 20-30 mg of it, served as the source for co-extraction of RNA and DNA. Every patient in the cohort had a primary liver carcinoma. That carcinoma was treated by surgical resection.

The sample comprised tumor-adjacent normal liver tissue. This chain links TRBV11-1 with TRBJ2-1; perhaps TRBD1 as D (6 bases). This clonotype originated in a man aged 40-55 years with primary liver carcinoma and hepatitis B virus infection. The CDR3 region has the DNA TGTGTCAGCGCAGGGGCTTACAATGAGCAGCTCTTC. The encoded protein is CVSAGAYNEQLF. The whole variable domain, filled in from reference TRBV11-1 and TRBJ2-1, reads EAEVAQSPRYKITEKSQAVAFWCDPISGHATLYWYRQILGQGPELLVQFQDESVVDDSQLPKDRFSAERLKGVDSTLKIQPAELGDSAMYLCVSAGAYNEQLFGPGTRLTVL.